This is a list of T cell receptor beta chains from one sample in a study of blood T cell repertoires in COVID-19. Generated by immunoSEQ multiplex PCR, the TCRdb table keeps only in-frame clones and is missing some. The data contain 200,000 to 250,000 clones, roughly 84% of them singletons. Sequenced sample: peripheral blood. The receptors were sampled from a woman of 80 years or more with active or convalescent COVID-19. Both conserved end residues are trimmed from each CDR3. Each record gives: V gene, J gene, CDR3 protein.

v_gene: TRBV29-1; j_gene: TRBJ1-1; CDR3aa: SVGQGLNTEAF
v_gene: TRBV6-5; j_gene: TRBJ1-1; CDR3aa: ASREATSYTEAF
v_gene: TRBV5-1; j_gene: TRBJ2-1; CDR3aa: ASSSSSYNEQF
v_gene: TRBV10-3; j_gene: TRBJ1-5; CDR3aa: AISESAGTGSQPQH
v_gene: TRBV5-4; j_gene: TRBJ1-4; CDR3aa: ASSLELGNEKLF
v_gene: TRBV2; j_gene: TRBJ2-7; CDR3aa: ASSPTQGEQY
v_gene: TRBV19; j_gene: TRBJ2-1; CDR3aa: ASSIGVPSGRAKYNEQF
v_gene: TRBV28; j_gene: TRBJ2-2; CDR3aa: ASKLAGGSANTGELF
v_gene: TRBV6-2/TRBV6-3; j_gene: TRBJ1-5; CDR3aa: ASSYWTGVSQPQH
v_gene: TRBV7-3; j_gene: TRBJ2-3; CDR3aa: ASSTRTGGVGDTQY
v_gene: TRBV11-2; j_gene: TRBJ1-2; CDR3aa: ASTLDRDPGYT
v_gene: TRBV13; j_gene: TRBJ2-3; CDR3aa: ASSQGGTFTDTQY
v_gene: TRBV5-5; j_gene: TRBJ2-5; CDR3aa: ASSLPPGDETQY
v_gene: TRBV18; j_gene: TRBJ1-4; CDR3aa: ASSPGLNEKLF
v_gene: TRBV5-4; j_gene: TRBJ2-1; CDR3aa: ASSLLLAVGVNEQF
v_gene: TRBV25-1; j_gene: TRBJ1-2; CDR3aa: ASSLSGTVYGYT
v_gene: TRBV2; j_gene: TRBJ2-2; CDR3aa: ASSGSSGRVTGELF
v_gene: TRBV25-1; j_gene: TRBJ2-3; CDR3aa: ASSERGGGTDTQY
v_gene: TRBV6-5; j_gene: TRBJ1-2; CDR3aa: ASSRLAGAHYGYT
v_gene: TRBV11-2; j_gene: TRBJ1-1; CDR3aa: ASSQGGRTEAF